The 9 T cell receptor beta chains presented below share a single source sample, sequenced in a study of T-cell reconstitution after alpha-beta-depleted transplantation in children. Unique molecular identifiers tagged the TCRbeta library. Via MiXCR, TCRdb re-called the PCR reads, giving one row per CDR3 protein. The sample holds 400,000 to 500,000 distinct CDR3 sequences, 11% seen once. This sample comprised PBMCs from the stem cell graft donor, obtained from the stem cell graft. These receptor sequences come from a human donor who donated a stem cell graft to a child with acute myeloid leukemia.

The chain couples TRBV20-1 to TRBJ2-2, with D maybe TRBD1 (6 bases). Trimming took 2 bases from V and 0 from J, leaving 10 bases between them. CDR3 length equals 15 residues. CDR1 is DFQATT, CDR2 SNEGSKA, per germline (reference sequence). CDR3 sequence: CSARTGPANTGELFF. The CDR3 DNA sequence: TGCAGTGCTAGAACAGGGCCTGCGAACACCGGGGAGCTGTTTTTT.

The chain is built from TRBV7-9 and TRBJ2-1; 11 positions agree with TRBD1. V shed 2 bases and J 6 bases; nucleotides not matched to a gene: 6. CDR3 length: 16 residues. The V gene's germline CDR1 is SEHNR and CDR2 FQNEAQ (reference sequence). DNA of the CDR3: TGTGCCAGCAGCTTAATTAAAGGGACAGGGGGCAATGAGCAGTTCTTC. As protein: CASSLIKGTGGNEQFF.

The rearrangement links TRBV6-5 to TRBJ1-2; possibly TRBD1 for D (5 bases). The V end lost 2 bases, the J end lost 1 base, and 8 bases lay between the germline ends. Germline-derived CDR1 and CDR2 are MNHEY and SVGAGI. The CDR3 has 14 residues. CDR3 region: CASSYRGINYGYTF. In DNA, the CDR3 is TGTGCCAGCAGTTACAGGGGTATTAACTATGGCTACACCTTC.

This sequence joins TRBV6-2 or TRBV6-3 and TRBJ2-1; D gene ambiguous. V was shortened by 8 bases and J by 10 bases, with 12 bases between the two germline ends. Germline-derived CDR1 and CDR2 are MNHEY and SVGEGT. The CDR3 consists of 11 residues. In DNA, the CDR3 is TGTGCCAGCTCCAAAGGTTGGGAGCAGTTCTTC. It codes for CASSKGWEQFF.

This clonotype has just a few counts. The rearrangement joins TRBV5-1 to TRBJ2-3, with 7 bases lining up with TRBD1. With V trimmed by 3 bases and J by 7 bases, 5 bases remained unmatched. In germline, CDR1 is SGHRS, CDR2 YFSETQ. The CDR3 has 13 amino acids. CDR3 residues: CASSSTGQNTQYF. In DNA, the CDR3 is TGCGCCAGCAGCTCGACAGGGCAAAATACGCAGTATTTT.

The CDR3 sequence is CASSRLAGVKNEQFF. The CDR3 DNA is TGCGCCAGCAGCCGACTAGCGGGAGTTAAGAATGAGCAGTTCTTC. The chain employs TRBV5-1 and TRBJ2-1, with 12 bases matching TRBD2. The CDR3 length is 15 residues. The germline V gene encodes CDR1 SGHRS and CDR2 YFSETQ. Unmatched junction bases numbered 6, after V lost 4 bases and J lost 7 bases. Looking up the rest from reference TRBV5-1 and TRBJ2-1 gives the full variable domain: KAGVTQTPRYLIKTRGQQVTLSCSPISGHRSVSWYQQTPGQGLQFLFEYFSETQRNKGNFPGRFSGRQFSNSRSEMNVSTLELGDSALYLCASSRLAGVKNEQFFGPGTRLTVL.

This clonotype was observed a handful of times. The CDR3 loop reads CASTGTTSREQYF. CDR3 DNA: TGTGCCAGCACCGGGACGACGTCGCGCGAGCAGTACTTC. The chain links TRBV6-2 or TRBV6-3 to TRBJ2-7; D could derive from TRBD1 or TRBD2 (5 bases each). Germline CDR1 and CDR2: MNHEY and SVGEGT. V lost 7 bases and J 6 bases, leaving 16 bases between the germline ends. CDR3 size: 13 residues.

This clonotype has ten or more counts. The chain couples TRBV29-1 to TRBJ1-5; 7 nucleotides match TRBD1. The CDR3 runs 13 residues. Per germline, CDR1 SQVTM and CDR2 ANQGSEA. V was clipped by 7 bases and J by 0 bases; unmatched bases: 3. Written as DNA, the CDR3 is TGCAGCGCCAGGGACAGTAGCAATCAGCCCCAGCATTTT. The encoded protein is CSARDSSNQPQHF.

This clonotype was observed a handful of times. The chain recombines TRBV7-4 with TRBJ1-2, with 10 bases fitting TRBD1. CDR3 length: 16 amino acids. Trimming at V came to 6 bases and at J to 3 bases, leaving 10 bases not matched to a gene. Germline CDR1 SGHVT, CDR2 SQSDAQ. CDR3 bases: TGTGCCAGCAGGAGCCGGGACAGGGGTTTTTACTATGGCTACACCTTC. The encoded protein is CASRSRDRGFYYGYTF. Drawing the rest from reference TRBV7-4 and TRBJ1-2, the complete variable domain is GAGVSQSPRYKVAKRGRDVALRCDSISGHVTLYWYRQTLGQGSEVLTYSQSDAQRDKSGRPSGRFSAERPERSVSTLKIQRTEQGDSAVYLCASRSRDRGFYYGYTFGSGTRLTVV.